The clone carrying this TCR beta chain was seen ten or more times. Its matching antigen is unknown. This sample was taken from a study of Graves' ophthalmopathy and Graves' hyperthyroidism. Study-wide findings and caveats: Using a 13-signature model, the authors split ophthalmopathy from stable hyperthyroidism, with 87.88% sensitivity and around 84% specificity. Most expanded clonotypes in thyroid above 0.001 frequency also showed up in blood.

Germline values: CDR1 SQVTM, CDR2 ANQGSEA. This CDR3 has 13 amino acids. Trimming removed 5 bases from V and 3 bases from J, with 11 bases in between. Amplified TCR beta CDR3 regions were obtained using RNA transcripts as template. HTBI primers were used in a first-round RT-PCR, which preceded a second-round multiplex PCR. TCRdb used MiXCR to reprocess the multiplex PCR reads, holding one entry per CDR3 protein. The profile covers roughly 400,000 distinct CDR3 sequences, with 15% appearing a single time and 7% taken by the ten largest. The sample was peripheral blood. The chain couples TRBV29-1 to TRBJ2-4; tentative D call: TRBD2 (6 bases). This TCR was sampled from a young woman with stable Graves' hyperthyroidism. Written as DNA, the CDR3 is TGCAGCGTTAGGGACTTTGACAAAAACATTCAGTACTTC. Encoded protein: CSVRDFDKNIQYF.